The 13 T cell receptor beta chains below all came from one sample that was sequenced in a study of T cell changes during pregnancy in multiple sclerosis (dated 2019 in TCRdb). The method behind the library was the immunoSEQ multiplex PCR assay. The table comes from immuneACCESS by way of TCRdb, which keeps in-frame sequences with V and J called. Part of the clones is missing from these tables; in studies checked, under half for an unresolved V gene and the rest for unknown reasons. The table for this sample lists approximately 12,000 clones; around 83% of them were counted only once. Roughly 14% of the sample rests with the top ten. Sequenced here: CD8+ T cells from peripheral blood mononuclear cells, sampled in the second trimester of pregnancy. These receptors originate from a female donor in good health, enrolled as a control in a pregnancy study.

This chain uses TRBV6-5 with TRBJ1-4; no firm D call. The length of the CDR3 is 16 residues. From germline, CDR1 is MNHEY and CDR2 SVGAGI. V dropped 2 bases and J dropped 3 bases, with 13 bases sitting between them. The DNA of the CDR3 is TGTGCCAGCAGTTACAATTCAGGCGAATCTAATGAAAAACTGTTTTTT. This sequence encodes CASSYNSGESNEKLFF.

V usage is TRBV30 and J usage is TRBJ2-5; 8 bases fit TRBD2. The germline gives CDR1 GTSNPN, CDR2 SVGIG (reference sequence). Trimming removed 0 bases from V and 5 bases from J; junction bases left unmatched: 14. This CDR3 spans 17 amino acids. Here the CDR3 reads CAWSVGIDGGAGETQYF. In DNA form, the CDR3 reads TGTGCCTGGAGTGTAGGGATAGACGGGGGGGCCGGGGAGACCCAGTACTTC.

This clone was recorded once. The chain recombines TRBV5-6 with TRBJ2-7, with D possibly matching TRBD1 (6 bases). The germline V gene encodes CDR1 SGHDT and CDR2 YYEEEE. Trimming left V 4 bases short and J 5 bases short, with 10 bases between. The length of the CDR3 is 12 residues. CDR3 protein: CASSLGAHEQYF. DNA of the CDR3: TGTGCCAGCAGCCTGGGGGCCCACGAGCAGTACTTC. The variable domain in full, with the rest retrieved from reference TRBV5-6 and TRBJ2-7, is DAGVTQSPTHLIKTRGQQVTLRCSPKSGHDTVSWYQQALGQGPQFIFQYYEEEERQRGNFPDRFSGHQFPNYSSELNVNALLLGDSALYLCASSLGAHEQYFGPGTRLTVT.

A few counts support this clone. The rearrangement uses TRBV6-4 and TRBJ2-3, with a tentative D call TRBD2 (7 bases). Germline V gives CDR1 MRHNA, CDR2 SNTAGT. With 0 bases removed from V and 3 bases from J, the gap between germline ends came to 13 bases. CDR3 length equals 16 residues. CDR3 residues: CASSDSTGGPTDTQYF. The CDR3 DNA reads TGTGCCAGCAGTGACTCTACGGGGGGCCCTACAGATACGCAGTATTTT.

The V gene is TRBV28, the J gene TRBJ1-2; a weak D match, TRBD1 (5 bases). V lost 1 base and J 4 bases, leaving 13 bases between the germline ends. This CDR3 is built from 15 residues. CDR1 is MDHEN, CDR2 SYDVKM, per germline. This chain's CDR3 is CASSLSGRDSYGYTF. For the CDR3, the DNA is TGTGCCAGCAGTTTATCCGGCAGGGATTCCTATGGCTACACCTTC.

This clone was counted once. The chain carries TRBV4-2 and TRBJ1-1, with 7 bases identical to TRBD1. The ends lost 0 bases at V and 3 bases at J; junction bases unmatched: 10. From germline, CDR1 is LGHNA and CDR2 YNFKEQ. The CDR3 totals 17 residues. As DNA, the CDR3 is TGTGCCAGCAGCCAAGAAAATACCTGGCAGGGGGACACTGAAGCTTTCTTT. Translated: CASSQENTWQGDTEAFF.

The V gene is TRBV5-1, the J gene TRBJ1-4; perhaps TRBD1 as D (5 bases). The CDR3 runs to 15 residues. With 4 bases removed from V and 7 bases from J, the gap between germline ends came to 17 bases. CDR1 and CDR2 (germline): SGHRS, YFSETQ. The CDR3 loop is CASSPGGIESEKLFF. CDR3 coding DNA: TGCGCCAGCAGCCCGGGGGGGATCGAATCTGAAAAACTGTTTTTT.

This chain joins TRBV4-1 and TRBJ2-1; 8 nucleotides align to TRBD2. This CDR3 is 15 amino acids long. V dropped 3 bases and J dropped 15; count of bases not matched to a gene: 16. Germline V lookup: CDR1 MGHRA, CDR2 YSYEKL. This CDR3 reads CASSQILTSGDQLFF. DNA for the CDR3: TGCGCCAGCAGCCAGATCTTAACTAGCGGAGACCAACTGTTCTTC.

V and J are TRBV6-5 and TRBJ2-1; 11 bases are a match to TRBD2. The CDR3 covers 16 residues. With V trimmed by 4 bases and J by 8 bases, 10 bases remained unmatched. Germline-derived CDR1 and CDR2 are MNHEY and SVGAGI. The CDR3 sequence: CASSSPTSGVWDEQFF. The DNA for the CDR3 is TGTGCCAGCAGTTCCCCGACTAGCGGGGTTTGGGATGAGCAGTTCTTC.

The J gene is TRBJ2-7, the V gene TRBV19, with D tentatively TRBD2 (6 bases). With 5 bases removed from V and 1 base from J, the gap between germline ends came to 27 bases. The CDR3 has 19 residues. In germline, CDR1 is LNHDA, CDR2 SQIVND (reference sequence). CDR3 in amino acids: CASSPKLDARAGTSYEQYF. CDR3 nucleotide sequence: TGTGCCAGTAGTCCGAAGCTCGATGCCCGTGCGGGGACTTCCTACGAGCAGTACTTC.

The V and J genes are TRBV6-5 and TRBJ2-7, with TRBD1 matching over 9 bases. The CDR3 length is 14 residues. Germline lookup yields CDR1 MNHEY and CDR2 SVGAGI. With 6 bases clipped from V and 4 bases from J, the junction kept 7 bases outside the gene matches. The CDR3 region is CASSPTGGTYEQYF. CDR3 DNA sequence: TGTGCCAGCAGCCCGACAGGGGGTACGTACGAGCAGTACTTC.

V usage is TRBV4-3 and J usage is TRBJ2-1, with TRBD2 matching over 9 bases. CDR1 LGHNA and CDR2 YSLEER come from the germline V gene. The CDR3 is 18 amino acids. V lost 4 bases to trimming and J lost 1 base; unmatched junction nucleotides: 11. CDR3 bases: TGCGCCAGCAGCCTAGCGGGAGCGGGGGGCAGTTCCTACAATGAGCAGTTCTTC. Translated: CASSLAGAGGSSYNEQFF.

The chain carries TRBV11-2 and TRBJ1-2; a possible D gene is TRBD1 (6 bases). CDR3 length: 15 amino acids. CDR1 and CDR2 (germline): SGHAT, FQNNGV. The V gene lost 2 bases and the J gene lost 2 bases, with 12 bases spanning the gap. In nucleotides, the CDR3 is TGTGCCAGCAGCTTATCCATAACAGGGAACTATGGCTACACCTTC. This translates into CASSLSITGNYGYTF.